This entry is about one T cell receptor beta chain. V lost 0 bases and J 2 bases, leaving 13 bases between the germline ends. Germline CDR1 is LGHDT and CDR2 is YNNKEL (reference sequence). The CDR3 covers 16 residues. Time point denoted: newly diagnosed GD, antithyroid drugs for less than 3 months. From PBMCs, RNA was extracted and then used to make the TCR library. Building the TCR beta libraries relied on iRepertoire HTBI primers, and CDR3 regions underwent Arm-PCR. TCRdb itself ran the multiplex PCR reads through MiXCR, one entry per CDR3 protein. The sample carries 530,000 or so distinct CDR3 sequences, approximately 13% recorded once. This specimen belongs to a study of regulatory T cells in long-lasting Graves disease. Turning to the study itself: Newly diagnosed Graves' patients had taken antithyroid drugs under 3 months.

The sample also formed part of further work on T cells in Graves' hyperthyroidism and ophthalmopathy.

The source is a man aged 25 to 40 with Graves disease. The chain uses TRBV3-1 and TRBJ2-5; tentatively, D is TRBD1 (5 bases). Here the sequenced sample was peripheral blood mononuclear cells (PBMCs), taken at new diagnosis, from a patient treated with antithyroid drugs. CDR3 in DNA: TGTGCCAGCAGCCAAGAGAAGGGGCGAGGTCAAGAGACCCAGTACTTC. Translation: CASSQEKGRGQETQYF.